This TCR beta chain is from a study of molecular identifiers for immune sequencing clone quantification. In TCRdb, the PCR reads were re-called with MiXCR into one record per CDR3 protein. This table holds about 640,000 distinct CDR3 sequences, about 20% found once. V lost 4 bases to trimming and J lost 1 base; unmatched junction nucleotides: 11. Looked up from germline, CDR1 is SNHLY and CDR2 is FYNNEI. The CDR3 totals 18 residues. A word on this clonotype: Its antigen is currently unknown.

Sorting recovered naive CD8 T cells on a CD8+CD4-CCR7+CD45RA+ profile. Regarding the study as a whole: Among effectors, clones above 20 RNA copies held over 98% of molecules; among naive cells, under 1%.

This chain links TRBV2 with TRBJ2-2, with TRBD1 matching 8 bases. Sequences were obtained from naive CD8+ T cells from blood, with Jurkat cell RNA spiked in. Noted subset: FACS-sorted CD8+CD4-CCR7+CD45RA+ naive T cells. The origin of this receptor is a human donor in good health. Some libraries in this study had Jurkat cell RNA spiked in. CDR3 DNA sequence: TGTGCCAGCAGTGGATCGGGACAGGCTACCCTGAACACCGGGGAGCTGTTTTTT. It is translated as CASSGSGQATLNTGELFF.